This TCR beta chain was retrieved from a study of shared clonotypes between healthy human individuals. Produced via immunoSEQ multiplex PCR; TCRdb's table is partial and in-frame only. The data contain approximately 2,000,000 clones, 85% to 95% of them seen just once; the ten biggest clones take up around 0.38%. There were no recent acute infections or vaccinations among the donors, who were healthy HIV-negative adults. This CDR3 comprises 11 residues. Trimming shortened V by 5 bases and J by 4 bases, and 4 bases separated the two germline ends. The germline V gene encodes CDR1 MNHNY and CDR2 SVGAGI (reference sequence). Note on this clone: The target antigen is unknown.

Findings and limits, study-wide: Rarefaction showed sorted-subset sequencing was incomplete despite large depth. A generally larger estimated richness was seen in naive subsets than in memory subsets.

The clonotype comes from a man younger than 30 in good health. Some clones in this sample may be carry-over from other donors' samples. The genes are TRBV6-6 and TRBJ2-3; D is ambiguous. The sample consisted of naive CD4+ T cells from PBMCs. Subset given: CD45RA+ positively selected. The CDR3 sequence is CASSGADTQYF. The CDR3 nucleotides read TGTGCCAGCAGTGGGGCAGATACGCAGTATTTT.